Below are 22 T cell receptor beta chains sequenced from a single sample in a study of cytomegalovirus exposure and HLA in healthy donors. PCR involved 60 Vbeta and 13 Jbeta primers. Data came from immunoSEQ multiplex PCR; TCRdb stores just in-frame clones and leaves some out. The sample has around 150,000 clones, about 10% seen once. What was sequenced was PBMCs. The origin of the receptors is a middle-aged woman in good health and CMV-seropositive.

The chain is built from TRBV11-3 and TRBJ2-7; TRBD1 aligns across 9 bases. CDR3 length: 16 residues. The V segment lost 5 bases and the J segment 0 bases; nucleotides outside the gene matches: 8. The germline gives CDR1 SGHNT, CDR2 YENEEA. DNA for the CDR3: TGTGCCAGCAGCCCCATGGGACAGGGAATCTCCTACGAGCAGTACTTC. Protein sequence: CASSPMGQGISYEQYF. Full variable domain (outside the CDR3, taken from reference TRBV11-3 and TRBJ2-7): EAGVVQSPRYKIIEKKQPVAFWCNPISGHNTLYWYLQNLGQGPELLIRYENEEAVDDSQLPKDRFSAERLKGVDSTLKIQPAELGDSAVYLCASSPMGQGISYEQYFGPGTRLTVT.

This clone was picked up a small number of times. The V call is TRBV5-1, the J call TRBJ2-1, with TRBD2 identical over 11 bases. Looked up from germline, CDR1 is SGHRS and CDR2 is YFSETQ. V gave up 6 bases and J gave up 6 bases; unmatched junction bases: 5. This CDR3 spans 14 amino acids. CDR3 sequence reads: CASIAGGPSNEQFF. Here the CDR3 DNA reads TGCGCCAGCATAGCGGGGGGGCCCAGCAATGAGCAGTTCTTC.

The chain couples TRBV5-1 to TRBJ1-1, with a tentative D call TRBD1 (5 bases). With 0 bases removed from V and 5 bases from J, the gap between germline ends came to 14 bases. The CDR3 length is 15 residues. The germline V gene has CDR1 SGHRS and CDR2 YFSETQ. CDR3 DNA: TGCGCCAGCAGCTTGGGACAGCGAACTACTACTGAAGCTTTCTTT. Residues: CASSLGQRTTTEAFF.

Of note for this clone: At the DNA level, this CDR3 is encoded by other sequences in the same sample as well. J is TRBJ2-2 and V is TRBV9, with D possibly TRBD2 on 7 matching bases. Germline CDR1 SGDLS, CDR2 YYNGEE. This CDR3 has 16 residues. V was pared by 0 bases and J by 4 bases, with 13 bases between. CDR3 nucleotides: TGTGCCAGCAGCGTAGGCGGGGGCGGGCGCACCGGGGAGCTGTTTTTT. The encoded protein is CASSVGGGGRTGELFF.

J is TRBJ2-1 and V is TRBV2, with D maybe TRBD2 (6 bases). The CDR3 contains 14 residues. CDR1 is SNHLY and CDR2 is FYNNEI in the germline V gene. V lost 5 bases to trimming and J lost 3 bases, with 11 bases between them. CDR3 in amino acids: CASSSSEVYNEQFF. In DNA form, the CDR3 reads TGTGCCAGCAGTTCTAGCGAGGTCTACAATGAGCAGTTCTTC.

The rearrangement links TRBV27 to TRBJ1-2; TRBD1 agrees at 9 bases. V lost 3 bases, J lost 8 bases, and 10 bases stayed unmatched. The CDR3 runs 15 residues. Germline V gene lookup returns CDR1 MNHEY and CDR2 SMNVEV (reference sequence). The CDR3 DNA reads TGTGCCAGCAGTTTTTCGGGACAGGGATTCAGGGGCTACACCTTC. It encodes CASSFSGQGFRGYTF.

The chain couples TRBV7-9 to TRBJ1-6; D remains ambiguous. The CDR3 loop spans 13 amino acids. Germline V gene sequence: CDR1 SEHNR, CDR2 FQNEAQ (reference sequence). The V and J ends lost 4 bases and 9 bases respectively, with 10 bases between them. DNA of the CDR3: TGTGCCAGCAGCTCCGGGGTGAGTTCACCCCTCCACTTT. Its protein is CASSSGVSSPLHF.

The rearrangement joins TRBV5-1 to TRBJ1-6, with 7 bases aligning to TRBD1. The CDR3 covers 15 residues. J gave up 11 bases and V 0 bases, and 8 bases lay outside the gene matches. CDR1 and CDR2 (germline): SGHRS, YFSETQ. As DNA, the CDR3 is TGCGCCAGCAGCTTGGCCGGGACAGAGGGGACACCCCTCCACTTT. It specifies CASSLAGTEGTPLHF.

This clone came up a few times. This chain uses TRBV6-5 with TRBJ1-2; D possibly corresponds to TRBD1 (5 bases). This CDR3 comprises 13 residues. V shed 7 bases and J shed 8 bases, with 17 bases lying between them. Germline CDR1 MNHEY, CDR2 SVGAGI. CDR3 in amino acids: CASNERTSGGYTF. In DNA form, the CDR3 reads TGTGCCAGCAACGAAAGGACATCAGGCGGCTACACCTTC.

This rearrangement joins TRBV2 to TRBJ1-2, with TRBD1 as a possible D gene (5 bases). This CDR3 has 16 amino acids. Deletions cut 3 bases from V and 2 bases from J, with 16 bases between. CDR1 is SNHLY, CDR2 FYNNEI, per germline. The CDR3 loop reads CASSEAHRSRNYGYTF. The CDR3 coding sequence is TGTGCCAGCAGTGAGGCGCACAGGTCCCGAAACTATGGCTACACCTTC.

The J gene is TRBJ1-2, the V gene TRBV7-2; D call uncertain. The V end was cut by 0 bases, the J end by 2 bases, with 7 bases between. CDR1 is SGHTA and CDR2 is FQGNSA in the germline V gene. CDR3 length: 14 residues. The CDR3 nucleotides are TGTGCCAGCAGCTTAGCACCGCTAAACTATGGCTACACCTTC. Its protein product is CASSLAPLNYGYTF.

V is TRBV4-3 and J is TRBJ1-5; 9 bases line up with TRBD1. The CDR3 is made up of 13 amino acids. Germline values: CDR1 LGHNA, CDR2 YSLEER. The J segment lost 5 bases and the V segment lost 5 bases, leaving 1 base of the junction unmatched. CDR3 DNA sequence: TGCGCCAGCAGCTGGGACAGGGATCAGCCCCAGCATTTT. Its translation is CASSWDRDQPQHF.

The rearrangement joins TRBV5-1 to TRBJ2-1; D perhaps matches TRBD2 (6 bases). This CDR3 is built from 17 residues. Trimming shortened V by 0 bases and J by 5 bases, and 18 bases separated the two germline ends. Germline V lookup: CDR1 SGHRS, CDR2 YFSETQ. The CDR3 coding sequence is TGCGCCAGCAGCTTGGCACCGGGGGATCACGGCCACAATGAGCAGTTCTTC. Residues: CASSLAPGDHGHNEQFF.

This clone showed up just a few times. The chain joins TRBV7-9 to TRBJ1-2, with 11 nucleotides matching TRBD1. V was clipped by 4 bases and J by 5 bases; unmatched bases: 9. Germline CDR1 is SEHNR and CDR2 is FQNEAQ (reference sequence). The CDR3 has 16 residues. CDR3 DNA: TGTGCCAGCAGCTCGGGACAGGGGGAAGAGGGGTATGGCTACACCTTC. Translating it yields CASSSGQGEEGYGYTF.

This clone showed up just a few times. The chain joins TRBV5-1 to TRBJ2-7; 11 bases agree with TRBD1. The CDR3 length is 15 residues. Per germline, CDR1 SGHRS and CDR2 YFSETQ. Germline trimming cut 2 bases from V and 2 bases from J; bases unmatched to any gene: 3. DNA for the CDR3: TGCGCCAGCAGCTTACGGGGACAGGGGGCCTACGAGCAGTACTTC. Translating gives CASSLRGQGAYEQYF.

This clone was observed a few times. This CDR3 is CASSSLRGDRETQYF. The CDR3 DNA reads as TGTGCCAGTAGCTCCCTCAGGGGGGATAGAGAGACCCAGTACTTC. V is TRBV19 and J is TRBJ2-5; the D gene is possibly TRBD1 (7 bases). This CDR3 has 15 amino acids. Trimming removed 6 bases from V and 4 bases from J, with 18 bases in between. Germline assignment: CDR1 LNHDA and CDR2 SQIVND (reference sequence).

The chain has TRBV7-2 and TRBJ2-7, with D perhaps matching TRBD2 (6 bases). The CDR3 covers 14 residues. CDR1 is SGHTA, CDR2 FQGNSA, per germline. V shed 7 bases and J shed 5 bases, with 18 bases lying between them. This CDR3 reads CASTLSGARNEQYF. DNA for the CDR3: TGTGCCAGCACCCTCTCGGGAGCGCGCAACGAGCAGTACTTC.

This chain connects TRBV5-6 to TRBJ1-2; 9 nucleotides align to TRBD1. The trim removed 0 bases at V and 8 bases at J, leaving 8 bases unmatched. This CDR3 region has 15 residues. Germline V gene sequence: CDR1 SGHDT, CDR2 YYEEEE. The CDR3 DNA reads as TGTGCCAGCAGCTTGGTCAAACAGGGGGCGCAAGGCTACACCTTC. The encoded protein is CASSLVKQGAQGYTF.

The CDR3 DNA reads TGTGCCAGCCGCCGGACTTCGAACACCGGGGAGCTGTTTTTT. It encodes CASRRTSNTGELFF. The chain joins TRBV2 to TRBJ2-2; possible D gene TRBD2, 5 bases. Looked up from germline, CDR1 is SNHLY and CDR2 is FYNNEI. V was pared by 8 bases and J by 0 bases, with 10 bases between. The CDR3 has 14 residues.

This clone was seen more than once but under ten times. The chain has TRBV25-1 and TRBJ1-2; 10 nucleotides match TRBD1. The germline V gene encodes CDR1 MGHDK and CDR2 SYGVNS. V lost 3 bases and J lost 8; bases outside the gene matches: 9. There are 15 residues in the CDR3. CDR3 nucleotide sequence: TGTGCCAGCAGTGAGAGACAGGGGGCGTTTAACGGCTACACCTTC. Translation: CASSERQGAFNGYTF.

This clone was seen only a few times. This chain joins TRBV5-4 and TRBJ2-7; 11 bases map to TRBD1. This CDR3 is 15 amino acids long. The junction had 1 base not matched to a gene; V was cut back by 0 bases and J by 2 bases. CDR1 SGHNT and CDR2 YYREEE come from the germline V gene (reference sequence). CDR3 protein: CASSLGGQGAYEQYF. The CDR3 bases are TGTGCCAGCAGCTTGGGGGGACAGGGGGCCTACGAGCAGTACTTC.

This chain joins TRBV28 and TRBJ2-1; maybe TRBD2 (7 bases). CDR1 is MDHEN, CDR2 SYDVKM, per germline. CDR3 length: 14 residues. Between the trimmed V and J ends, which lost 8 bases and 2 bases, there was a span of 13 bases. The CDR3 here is CASGRGGPYNEQFF. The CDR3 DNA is TGTGCCAGCGGGAGGGGGGGACCCTACAATGAGCAGTTCTTC.